This T cell receptor beta chain came from a study of cytomegalovirus exposure and HLA in healthy donors. Study-wide findings and caveats: A list of 164 TCR beta chains associated with cytomegalovirus was given.

60 Vbeta and 13 Jbeta primers were used in PCR. This table comes from immunoSEQ multiplex PCR, and its TCRdb copy is limited to in-frame clones, with some not included. The table records approximately 90,000 clones, roughly two thirds of them present only once. The CDR3 consists of 15 residues. The V end lost 4 bases, the J end lost 7 bases, and 16 bases lay between the germline ends. Germline lookup yields CDR1 MDHEN and CDR2 SYDVKM. Concerning this clone: Its antigen remains unknown.

Sequenced material: PBMCs. The V gene is TRBV28, the J gene TRBJ1-4; D may be TRBD1 (6 bases). This sequence was found in a woman aged 50 to 60 in good health and CMV-seropositive. As DNA, the CDR3 is TGTGCCAGCAGTTCCCTCCAGGGGCCGGCTGAAAAACTGTTTTTT. Its translation: CASSSLQGPAEKLFF.